What follows is one TCR beta chain and its context. The specificity of this receptor is unknown. No quality values exist for individual bases; no much larger clone is one base distant. V was cut back by 6 bases and J by 7 bases, leaving a gap of 12 bases between them. Taken from cysteine to phenylalanine, the CDR3 has 12 residues. Of the read, only the CDR3 DNA is kept; its 36 bases are in frame from base 1. This specimen belongs to a study of T cell responses to AZD1222 COVID-19 vaccine (dated by TCRdb to about 2021). About the study as a whole: AZD1222 recipients given second doses at about 4 weeks or at about 12 weeks were pooled, since spike-specific TCR depth and breadth were not found to differ between the two schedules. A total of roughly 240 trial participants underwent TCR sequencing, of whom 200 to 220 received two doses of AZD1222 and about 25 received two doses of the MenACWY control vaccine. Trial participants were enrolled by age into 18-55, 56-69 and 70-plus year subgroups, with around 140, 26 and 57 TCR-sequenced participants respectively.

Overall study outcomes, separate from this receptor: In the small 56-69-year group, the increase in depth fell short of significance, most likely because of low power. After two AZD1222 doses, spike-specific TCR breadth and depth were significantly higher than at day 0 and than in MenACWY recipients. Participants were mostly white British, with more females than males. The authors suggested clonal diversity may have been underestimated. Because no day 14 peak-response samples were available, repertoires were characterized only after the peak T cell response. Reportedly, close to half of the unique spike-specific TCRs recognized epitopes lying outside the regions that are mutated in the B.1.351 and B.1.1.7 variants. The whole spike protein was spanned by vaccine-associated CD4 TCRs, and dominant responses were seen in regions 160-218 and 743-854. Conclusions about previously exposed vaccinees are limited, since just a handful of AZD1222 recipients were seropositive for SARS-CoV-2 at baseline.

In light of the paper, this sample's time point label describes: baseline before first vaccination. Samples from vaccinated people were obtained from the UK trials COV001 and COV002, which included a single-blind randomized controlled phase 2/3 trial of AZD1222 (ChAdOx1 nCoV-19) in healthy adults. For TCRbeta chain sequencing, PBMC samples from trial participants were taken at day 0 and at day 28 after the second dose. The CDR3 regions of human TCRbeta chains were analyzed by immunosequencing. The authors' analysis ran thus. TCRs in the repertoires were matched against a reference library of SARS-CoV-2-specific TCRs that had been generated with the MIRA antigen-specificity platform. Breadth meant the fraction of unique TCRs that were SARS-CoV-2-associated, whereas depth meant the fraction of total T cells that were SARS-CoV-2-associated. Using the MIRA data, each spike-specific TCR was assigned both to the spike region to which the TCR was reactive and to a CD4 or CD8 class. Log10-transformed breadth and depth values were compared by one-way ANOVA with Sidak's multiple comparisons tests. Entries here come from immuneACCESS through TCRdb and include only in-frame sequences with V and J called. Some clones fail to appear in such tables; in the studies checked, an unresolved V gene covers under half of the shortfall, and the cause of the remainder is unknown. The V and J calls and clone size were taken over from that table, and D and trimming were inferred from the DNA. The sample data list 90,000 to 95,000 clones, and approximately 91% of these were observed just once. The ten largest clones add up to 22% of the sample.

The chain uses TRBV12-3 or TRBV12-4 and TRBJ1-1; no D gene call is confident. This TCR came from an adult in good health. Source: peripheral blood, taken on day 0 of AZD1222 vaccination. In nucleotides, the sequence is TGTGCCAGCAGGCCTCCGGGTTATGAAGCTTTCTTT. Translated, it gives CASRPPGYEAFF.